This T cell receptor beta chain was sequenced in a study of T cell responses to AZD1222 COVID-19 vaccine. The overall study: Investigators merged groups given second doses at roughly 4 or roughly 12 weeks.

Only in-frame clones appear in the TCRdb table, and some are missing; sequencing was by immunoSEQ multiplex PCR. The repertoire holds 140,000 to 150,000 clones, under 95% seen once, with 4% to 6% in the top ten. Study conclusions and caveats: Nearly half of spike-specific TCRs reportedly target variant regions that are unmutated in the B.1.351 and B.1.1.7 variants. The donor group comprised mostly white British people and more females; the analysis possibly underestimated clonal diversity.

Trimming pared 4 bases from V and 3 bases from J, leaving 5 bases between. Looked up from germline, CDR1 is SGHNT and CDR2 is YYREEE (reference sequence). The CDR3 loop spans 13 amino acids. This clone was detected once. What it binds is unknown. The source of this sequence is an adult in good health. V is TRBV5-4 and J is TRBJ1-6; D not resolved. This material consisted of peripheral blood, taken on day 0 of AZD1222 vaccination. The CDR3 bases are TGTGCCAGCAGCGTGGACTATAATTCACCCCTCCACTTT. It yields the protein CASSVDYNSPLHF.